Following are 27 T cell receptor beta chains from one sample sequenced in a study of T cells in Graves' hyperthyroidism and ophthalmopathy. What was amplified from RNA transcripts were TCR beta CDR3 regions. First-round RT-PCR of the TCR CDR3 relied on the HTBI primer set. TCRdb reprocessed the multiplex PCR reads via MiXCR and lists one record per CDR3 protein. The profile shows about 640,000 distinct CDR3 sequences, around 15% of them singletons. The specimen sequenced was blood. Source of these receptors: a woman between 45 and 60 years old with Graves' ophthalmopathy.

This clonotype was seen ten or more times. V is TRBV5-1 and J is TRBJ2-3; 7 bases align to TRBD2. The trim removed 4 bases at V and 2 bases at J, leaving 4 bases unmatched. CDR3 length equals 14 residues. CDR1 SGHRS and CDR2 YFSETQ come from the germline V gene. The CDR3, as DNA: TGCGCCAGCAGCGGGCGGGGGATCACAGATACGCAGTATTTT. Protein sequence: CASSGRGITDTQYF.

The table lists this clonotype with a few counts. The chain has TRBV27 and TRBJ1-2; D perhaps matches TRBD1 (6 bases). The CDR3 sequence is 16 residues long. CDR1 and CDR2 (germline): MNHEY, SMNVEV (reference sequence). V lost 5 bases and J 3 bases, leaving 19 bases between the germline ends. The DNA for the CDR3 is TGTGCCAGCAGTCAGCTGTCACAGGGAGTATACTATGGCTACACCTTC. It encodes CASSQLSQGVYYGYTF.

This clonotype was counted ten times or more. The rearrangement links TRBV28 to TRBJ1-1; 7 bases are a match to TRBD1. Germline-derived CDR1 and CDR2 are MDHEN and SYDVKM. V was clipped by 3 bases and J by 6 bases; unmatched bases: 28. CDR3 length: 21 amino acids. The CDR3 reads CASSFGGQRTFSSLRYAEAFF. The CDR3 nucleotides read TGTGCCAGCAGTTTTGGGGGACAGCGAACCTTTAGTTCTCTGCGGTACGCTGAAGCTTTCTTT.

This clonotype was detected a few times. The chain employs TRBV6-5 and TRBJ2-2; the match to TRBD2 covers 11 bases. The CDR3 runs to 18 residues. Germline trimming cut 3 bases from V and 5 bases from J; bases unmatched to any gene: 11. Per germline, CDR1 MNHEY and CDR2 SVGAGI. The CDR3 loop reads CASSYSGRAPTITGELFF. The CDR3 DNA reads TGTGCCAGCAGTTATAGCGGGAGGGCCCCGACAATTACCGGGGAGCTGTTTTTT.

This clonotype has a count of ten or more. The chain links TRBV27 to TRBJ1-3, with D tentatively TRBD1 (5 bases). The CDR3 contains 14 residues. Germline assignment: CDR1 MNHEY and CDR2 SMNVEV (reference sequence). Trimming shortened V by 3 bases and J by 4 bases, and 10 bases separated the two germline ends. As DNA, the CDR3 is TGTGCCAGCAGTTTGGGACGTAAAGGAAACACCATATATTTT. It encodes CASSLGRKGNTIYF.

This sequence joins TRBV7-9 and TRBJ2-1, with 10 bases fitting TRBD2. CDR1 and CDR2 from the germline V gene are SEHNR and FQNEAQ (reference sequence). J was trimmed by 10 bases and V by 1 base; bases with no gene match: 7. The CDR3 spans 15 residues. CDR3 nucleotides: TGTGCCAGCAGCTTAGTGGCTAGCGGGAGATCCGAGCAGTTCTTC. Translated, it gives CASSLVASGRSEQFF. Together with reference TRBV7-9 and TRBJ2-1, the CDR3 gives the full variable domain: DTGVSQNPRHKITKRGQNVTFRCDPISEHNRLYWYRQTLGQGPEFLTYFQNEAQLEKSRLLSDRFSAERPKGSFSTLEIQRTEQGDSAMYLCASSLVASGRSEQFFGPGTRLTVL.

This clonotype appeared a few times. The chain carries TRBV12-3 or TRBV12-4 and TRBJ2-7, with D possibly TRBD1 on 5 matching bases. This CDR3 is built from 14 residues. Trimming pared 2 bases from V and 2 bases from J, leaving 10 bases between. DNA of the CDR3: TGTGCCAGCAGTTTAAAGGGGTCTACCTACGAGCAGTACTTC. It is translated as CASSLKGSTYEQYF.

This clonotype was seen at least ten times. The chain uses TRBV12-3 or TRBV12-4 and TRBJ1-2, with 7 bases aligning to TRBD1. The J segment lost 5 bases and the V segment lost 1 base, leaving 7 bases of the junction unmatched. The CDR3 consists of 15 residues. Here the CDR3 DNA reads TGTGCCAGCAGTTTAGTGAGGCAGGGGGGATATGGCTACACCTTC. Its protein product is CASSLVRQGGYGYTF.

This clonotype was seen a few times. The chain recombines TRBV2 with TRBJ1-4; 11 bases are shared with TRBD1. The length of the CDR3 is 16 residues. In germline, CDR1 is SNHLY, CDR2 FYNNEI. V shed 5 bases, J shed 5 bases, and the junction held 7 bases outside the gene matches. The CDR3 sequence is CASSPRDRGWNEKLFF. CDR3 bases: TGTGCCAGCAGTCCCAGGGACAGGGGGTGGAATGAAAAACTGTTTTTT.

This clonotype was counted between two and nine times. The V and J genes are TRBV6-5 and TRBJ2-5, with D maybe TRBD2 (5 bases). Trimming removed 1 base from V and 1 base from J, with 7 bases in between. This CDR3 has 14 residues. Germline V lookup: CDR1 MNHEY, CDR2 SVGAGI. CDR3 sequence (DNA): TGTGCCAGCAGTTACTTTGCGGGCCAAGAGACCCAGTACTTC. Its translation is CASSYFAGQETQYF.

The rearrangement links TRBV6-9 to TRBJ2-5, with 13 bases fitting TRBD2. CDR3 length: 18 residues. Trimming took 3 bases from V and 1 from J; bases not matched to a gene: 8. Germline V gene sequence: CDR1 MNHGY, CDR2 SVAAGI. This chain's CDR3 is CASSYPPGLAGSQETQYF. CDR3 nucleotides: TGTGCCAGCAGTTACCCCCCGGGACTAGCGGGAAGCCAAGAGACCCAGTACTTC.

The chain has TRBV5-1 and TRBJ2-1, with 9 bases fitting TRBD2. V shed 4 bases and J 7 bases; nucleotides not matched to a gene: 12. The CDR3 spans 16 residues. CDR1 is SGHRS and CDR2 is YFSETQ in the germline V gene. This CDR3 reads CASSPPLAGAVNEQFF. CDR3 coding DNA: TGCGCCAGCAGCCCCCCCTTAGCGGGAGCTGTTAATGAGCAGTTCTTC.

Concerning this clonotype itself: Since a much larger clone is just one base distant, this may be a read error. This chain links TRBV7-9 with TRBJ2-7; 12 nucleotides agree with TRBD2. V lost 5 bases, J lost 5 bases, and 4 bases stayed unmatched. The CDR3 extends over 14 amino acids. The germline gives CDR1 SEHNR, CDR2 FQNEAQ (reference sequence). In DNA form, the CDR3 reads TGTGCCAGCAGCCGGACTAGCGGGAACCACGAGCAGTACTTC. This gives the protein CASSRTSGNHEQYF.

The gene calls are TRBV6-6 and TRBJ2-1; TRBD2 agrees at 7 bases. This CDR3 has 16 amino acids. J was trimmed by 5 bases and V by 2 bases; bases with no gene match: 9. Germline V gives CDR1 MNHNY, CDR2 SVGAGI (reference sequence). The CDR3 spells CASSYGPGLMDNEQFF. CDR3 coding DNA: TGTGCCAGCAGTTACGGGCCGGGACTAATGGACAATGAGCAGTTCTTC.

The sample holds many counts of this clonotype. The V gene is TRBV20-1, the J gene TRBJ2-7; 8 nucleotides align to TRBD1. CDR3 length: 13 residues. The germline CDR1 and CDR2 sequences are DFQATT and SNEGSKA (reference sequence). V shed 6 bases, J shed 2 bases, and the junction held 6 bases outside the gene matches. The CDR3 DNA follows: TGCAGTGCCCTCCCGACAGGGGCCTACGAGCAGTACTTC. This codes for CSALPTGAYEQYF.

This clonotype occurred many times. The rearrangement links TRBV20-1 to TRBJ2-5, with TRBD1 identical over 8 bases. Germline lookup yields CDR1 DFQATT and CDR2 SNEGSKA (reference sequence). There are 12 residues in the CDR3. DNA for the CDR3: TGCACTGTGACAGGGGACCAAGAGACCCAGTACTTC. As protein: CTVTGDQETQYF.

This clonotype was found many times. This chain connects TRBV20-1 to TRBJ2-3; 8 bases are a match to TRBD2. The V and J ends lost 6 bases and 1 base, in that order; junction bases with no gene match: 6. This CDR3 has 14 amino acids. Germline CDR1 reads DFQATT; CDR2 reads SNEGSKA (reference sequence). CDR3 region: CSAVAGRGTDTQYF. The CDR3 coding sequence is TGCAGTGCCGTAGCGGGAAGGGGCACAGATACGCAGTATTTT.

This clonotype was detected only a few times. The rearrangement links TRBV29-1 to TRBJ1-2, with D unclear. V lost 0 bases and J lost 8, with 1 base in between. CDR1 and CDR2 (germline): SQVTM, ANQGSEA. The CDR3 has 9 amino acids. CDR3 in DNA: TGCAGCGTTGAAGAAGGCTACACCTTC. Its translation: CSVEEGYTF. The full variable domain, its missing parts supplied by reference TRBV29-1 and TRBJ1-2, is SAVISQKPSRDICQRGTSLTIQCQVDSQVTMMFWYRQQPGQSLTLIATANQGSEATYESGFVIDKFPISRPNLTFSTLTVSNMSPEDSSIYLCSVEEGYTFGSGTRLTVV.

This clonotype was counted between two and nine times. The genes are TRBV29-1 and TRBJ2-7; tentative D call: TRBD1 (6 bases). The V gene lost 6 bases and the J gene lost 0 bases, with 12 bases spanning the gap. Germline V lookup: CDR1 SQVTM, CDR2 ANQGSEA. The CDR3 extends over 13 amino acids. CDR3 in amino acids: CSVRRTDSYEQYF. The CDR3 coding sequence is TGCAGCGTGAGAAGGACAGACTCCTACGAGCAGTACTTC.

This clonotype was found many times. The chain links TRBV12-3 or TRBV12-4 to TRBJ1-2, with D possibly TRBD1 on 6 matching bases. V was clipped by 3 bases and J by 8 bases, with 13 bases between them. The CDR3 contains 13 residues. CDR3 loop: CASSFGTFGGYTF. In DNA, the CDR3 is TGTGCCAGCAGTTTCGGGACATTTGGAGGCTACACCTTC.

This clonotype was seen at least ten times. The V gene is TRBV5-6, the J gene TRBJ2-3; D uncertain. V shed 1 base and J shed 2 bases, with 8 bases lying between them. This CDR3 contains 14 residues. The V gene's germline CDR1 is SGHDT and CDR2 YYEEEE. The CDR3 here is CASSLRQITDTQYF. The CDR3 DNA reads as TGTGCCAGCAGCTTGAGGCAGATCACAGATACGCAGTATTTT.

This clonotype has more than one count but fewer than ten. The chain recombines TRBV5-8 with TRBJ2-5, with 14 bases aligning to TRBD2. Per germline, CDR1 SGHTS and CDR2 YDEGEE. V gave up 0 bases and J gave up 5 bases; unmatched junction bases: 9. This CDR3 is 18 amino acids long. CDR3 sequence (DNA): TGTGCCAGCAGCTTGGGCAGGAGGACTAGCGGGAGGTCGGAGACCCAGTACTTC. Its translation: CASSLGRRTSGRSETQYF.

This clonotype was seen ten or more times. The genes are TRBV12-3 or TRBV12-4 and TRBJ2-1; 12 bases align to TRBD2. J lost 8 bases, V lost 3 bases, and 5 bases had no gene match. This CDR3 is 15 amino acids long. CDR3 loop: CASSFRLAGVDEQFF. CDR3 sequence (DNA): TGTGCCAGCAGTTTTCGACTAGCGGGAGTCGATGAGCAGTTCTTC.

Here the CDR3 DNA reads TGTGCCATCAAAGAGACAGGGGATAATACTGGCTACACCTTC. Its translation is CAIKETGDNTGYTF. The rearrangement uses TRBV10-3 and TRBJ1-2; 8 nucleotides agree with TRBD1. Germline V gives CDR1 ENHRY, CDR2 SYGVKD. V dropped 7 bases and J dropped 7; count of bases not matched to a gene: 11. The CDR3 is made up of 14 amino acids.

At least ten counts were recorded for this clonotype. V usage is TRBV2 and J usage is TRBJ2-1; 8 bases fit TRBD1. The trim removed 8 bases at V and 6 bases at J, leaving 12 bases unmatched. The CDR3 covers 15 residues. Germline V gives CDR1 SNHLY, CDR2 FYNNEI. The CDR3 sequence is CASLLQGTGPNEQFF. The CDR3 DNA is TGTGCCAGCCTCCTCCAAGGGACAGGCCCCAATGAGCAGTTCTTC. Together with reference TRBV2 and TRBJ2-1, the CDR3 gives the full variable domain: EPEVTQTPSHQVTQMGQEVILRCVPISNHLYFYWYRQILGQKVEFLVSFYNNEISEKSEIFDDQFSVERPDGSNFTLKIRSTKLEDSAMYFCASLLQGTGPNEQFFGPGTRLTVL.

V usage is TRBV24-1 and J usage is TRBJ2-1, with D hard to call. The CDR3 runs 15 residues. CDR1 KGHDR and CDR2 SFDVKD come from the germline V gene. V gave up 2 bases and J gave up 0 bases, with 7 bases separating them. In DNA, the CDR3 is TGTGCCACCAGTGATTCACAGCTCTCCTACAATGAGCAGTTCTTC. This translates into CATSDSQLSYNEQFF.

This clonotype appeared a few times. This rearrangement joins TRBV29-1 to TRBJ2-5, with 15 bases fitting TRBD2. The CDR3 loop spans 15 amino acids. The trim removed 5 bases at V and 4 bases at J, leaving 5 bases unmatched. Germline CDR1 and CDR2: SQVTM and ANQGSEA. The CDR3 DNA is TGCAGCGTTCCCGGACTAGCGGGAGGGGGAGAGACCCAGTACTTC. Translation gives CSVPGLAGGGETQYF.